Shown below are 11 T cell receptor beta chains from a single sample sequenced in a study of T cells after yellow fever vaccination. TCRdb re-called the 5' RACE reads with MiXCR, one entry per CDR3 protein. The sample lists approximately 510,000 distinct CDR3 sequences, less than 25% occurring once. Here the sequenced sample was PBMCs, taken about 21 days after the first yellow fever vaccination. The receptor source for this set is a man between 18 and 29 years old who received the YFV17D yellow fever vaccine.

CDR3 loop: CASSARTGGGYSNQPQHF. CDR3 sequence (DNA): TGTGCCAGCAGTGCCAGGACAGGGGGAGGGTATAGCAATCAGCCCCAGCATTTT. J is TRBJ1-5 and V is TRBV27; 10 bases line up with TRBD1. CDR3 length equals 18 residues. V was pared by 5 bases and J by 0 bases, with 10 bases of the junction left unmatched. Germline CDR1 is MNHEY and CDR2 is SMNVEV (reference sequence).

This clonotype was seen at least ten times. This rearrangement joins TRBV5-4 to TRBJ2-3; 9 bases align to TRBD1. Losses at the gene ends were 4 bases for V and 5 bases for J; bases not matched to a gene: 5. CDR3 length equals 14 residues. Germline CDR1 and CDR2: SGHNT and YYREEE (reference sequence). DNA of the CDR3: TGTGCCAGCAGCCCCTGGACAGGGGAAGATACGCAGTATTTT. The encoded protein is CASSPWTGEDTQYF.

The chain couples TRBV9 to TRBJ1-2; a weak D match, TRBD1 (5 bases). Germline V gene lookup returns CDR1 SGDLS and CDR2 YYNGEE. The CDR3 is made up of 14 amino acids. V gave up 3 bases and J gave up 4 bases, with 13 bases separating them. This CDR3 is CASSGTWGVYGYTF. The CDR3 nucleotides are TGTGCCAGCAGCGGCACCTGGGGGGTCTATGGCTACACCTTC.

The chain has TRBV4-2 and TRBJ1-1; no clear D gene. The CDR3 loop spans 13 amino acids. Per the germline V gene, CDR1 is LGHNA and CDR2 is YNFKEQ. V gave up 0 bases and J gave up 11 bases, with 13 bases separating them. CDR3 residues: CASSQDRATGAFF. The CDR3 nucleotides read TGTGCCAGCAGCCAAGATAGGGCAACCGGCGCTTTCTTT.

This clonotype showed up just a few times. The chain links TRBV12-3 or TRBV12-4 to TRBJ2-7, with D possibly being TRBD1 (6 bases). The CDR3 length is 15 residues. With 3 bases removed from V and 2 bases from J, the gap between germline ends came to 14 bases. This CDR3 reads CASSLRQATPYEQYF. Here the CDR3 DNA reads TGTGCCAGCAGTTTGAGACAGGCTACGCCCTACGAGCAGTACTTC.

This clonotype was observed a few times. This chain joins TRBV4-2 and TRBJ1-5, with D unclear. This CDR3 contains 15 residues. Trimming took off 0 bases at V and 5 bases at J, with 11 bases between the two ends. Germline loops: CDR1 LGHNA, CDR2 YNFKEQ. This CDR3 reads CASSQDKGKYQPQHF. The CDR3 DNA follows: TGTGCCAGCAGCCAAGATAAAGGGAAGTATCAGCCCCAGCATTTT.

At least ten counts were recorded for this clonotype. J is TRBJ1-1 and V is TRBV7-2, with 12 bases aligning to TRBD1. The J segment lost 5 bases and the V segment lost 4 bases, leaving 8 bases of the junction unmatched. The germline CDR1 and CDR2 sequences are SGHTA and FQGNSA. There are 16 residues in the CDR3. DNA of the CDR3: TGTGCCAGCAGCTCGGGACAGGGGGCTGGGGGGACTGAAGCTTTCTTT. Amino acid sequence: CASSSGQGAGGTEAFF.

The chain has TRBV4-3 and TRBJ2-6, with D possibly matching TRBD1 (5 bases). From germline, CDR1 is LGHNA and CDR2 YSLEER. This CDR3 spans 18 amino acids. V was clipped by 2 bases and J by 3 bases, with 17 bases between them. In DNA, the CDR3 is TGCGCCAGCAGCCAACAGCTCAACCAGGGTTATGGGGCCAACGTCCTGACTTTC. It encodes CASSQQLNQGYGANVLTF.

The chain combines TRBV4-1 with TRBJ2-3; D remains unclear. The germline V gene encodes CDR1 MGHRA and CDR2 YSYEKL. Trimming took off 1 base at V and 4 bases at J, with 9 bases between the two ends. The CDR3 consists of 14 residues. The CDR3 nucleotides read TGCGCCAGCAGCCAAGCTGGGTTCCCAGATACGCAGTATTTT. Translated: CASSQAGFPDTQYF.

This chain links TRBV24-1 with TRBJ1-1; D is unresolved. The V end lost 4 bases, the J end lost 3 bases, and 17 bases lay between the germline ends. The CDR3 runs to 16 residues. The V gene's germline CDR1 is KGHDR and CDR2 SFDVKD. CDR3 DNA: TGTGCCACCAGTGACCAGGAGGTAAAGAGCGACACTGAAGCTTTCTTT. Translation gives CATSDQEVKSDTEAFF.

This clonotype was counted a few times. The chain recombines TRBV19 with TRBJ1-5; 7 nucleotides align to TRBD1. Looked up from germline, CDR1 is LNHDA and CDR2 is SQIVND (reference sequence). This CDR3 spans 14 amino acids. J gave up 2 bases and V 5 bases, and 3 bases lay outside the gene matches. For the CDR3, the DNA is TGTGCCAGTAGTGACACAGGGGGCAATCAGCCCCAGCATTTT. It specifies CASSDTGGNQPQHF.